This T cell receptor (beta chain) was found in a study of control samples from healthy donors and cancer patients. Germline V CDR1 and CDR2: MDHEN, SYDVKM. V was clipped by 8 bases and J by 2 bases, with 8 bases between them. The CDR3 has 12 amino acids. Sequencing used immunoSEQ multiplex PCR; TCRdb keeps in-frame clones, though not all of them. The sample holds approximately 120,000 clones, 85% to 90% seen once. This chain links TRBV28 with TRBJ2-3; D not certain. The sample taken for sequencing was blood. This clonotype was obtained from a woman aged 45 to 65 in good health. As DNA, the CDR3 is TGTGCCAGCGGCGACCCCACAGATACGCAGTATTTT. Protein product: CASGDPTDTQYF.